This T cell receptor beta chain appears in the sequencing data of a study of T cell repertoires in cytomegalovirus infection. A single record per CDR3 protein comes from TCRdb applying MiXCR to the reads. The sample carries 830,000 or so distinct CDR3 sequences, approximately 32% recorded once. With regard to this clonotype: Its target is unknown.

The source material was cultured CD8+ T cells from PBMCs, sampled from culture after CMV antigen stimulation. This TCR was recovered from a human donor in good health (CMV status not recorded). Some clones in this sample may be carry-over from other donors' samples.

In nucleotides, the CDR3 is TGCAGTGCTAGGGTTGGGGGGGGGAATGAGCAGTTCTTC. It yields the protein CSARVGGGNEQFF. V and J are TRBV20-1 and TRBJ2-1; 7 nucleotides line up with TRBD2. This CDR3 contains 13 residues. CDR1 is DFQATT and CDR2 is SNEGSKA in the germline V gene (reference sequence). V was clipped by 3 bases and J by 7 bases; unmatched bases: 6.